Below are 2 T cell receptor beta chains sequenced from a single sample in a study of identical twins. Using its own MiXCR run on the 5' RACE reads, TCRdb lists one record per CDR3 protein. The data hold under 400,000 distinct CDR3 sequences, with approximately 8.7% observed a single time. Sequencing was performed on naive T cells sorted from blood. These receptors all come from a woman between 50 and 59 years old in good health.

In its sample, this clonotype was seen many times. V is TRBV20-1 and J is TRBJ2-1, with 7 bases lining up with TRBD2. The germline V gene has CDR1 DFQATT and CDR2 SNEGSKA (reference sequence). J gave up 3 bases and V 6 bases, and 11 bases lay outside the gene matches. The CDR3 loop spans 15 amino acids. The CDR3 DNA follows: TGCAGTGCCTCGTCGGGTCTAGCGGTCTACAATGAGCAGTTCTTC. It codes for CSASSGLAVYNEQFF.

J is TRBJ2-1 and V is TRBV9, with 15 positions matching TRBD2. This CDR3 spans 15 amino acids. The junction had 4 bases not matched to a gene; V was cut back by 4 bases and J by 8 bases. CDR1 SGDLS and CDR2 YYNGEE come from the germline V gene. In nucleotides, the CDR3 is TGTGCCAGCAGCCCCGGGACTAGCGGGGGGCATGAGCAGTTCTTC. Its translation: CASSPGTSGGHEQFF.